One and the same sample provided the 26 T cell receptor beta chains below, sequenced in a study of control samples from healthy donors and cancer patients. The method was immunoSEQ multiplex PCR; TCRdb's version includes in-frame clones alone and lacks a portion of them. The sample records under 200,000 clones, approximately 93% being singletons. Sequencing input: blood. Receptors originate from a woman in her forties in good health.

The gene calls are TRBV6-2 or TRBV6-3 and TRBJ1-5, with 8 nucleotides matching TRBD1. CDR3 length: 15 residues. Unmatched junction bases numbered 9, after V lost 4 bases and J lost 7 bases. Looked up from germline, CDR1 is MNHEY and CDR2 is SVGEGT. The CDR3 spells CASSWGQGAGQPQHF. CDR3 nucleotide sequence: TGTGCCAGCAGTTGGGGCCAGGGGGCAGGACAGCCCCAGCATTTT.

The chain is built from TRBV5-1 and TRBJ1-1, with a possible D match to TRBD1 (5 bases). V lost 4 bases and J 4 bases, leaving 14 bases between the germline ends. The CDR3 loop spans 14 amino acids. Germline-derived CDR1 and CDR2 are SGHRS and YFSETQ. The chain's CDR3 is CASSPWGASTEAFF. For the CDR3, the DNA is TGCGCCAGCAGCCCCTGGGGCGCTAGCACTGAAGCTTTCTTT.

The J gene is TRBJ2-2, the V gene TRBV5-1; 7 bases map to TRBD2. In germline, CDR1 is SGHRS, CDR2 YFSETQ. Losses at the gene ends were 0 bases for V and 5 bases for J; bases not matched to a gene: 7. The CDR3 has 16 amino acids. The CDR3: CASSLGTIAGTGELFF. For the CDR3, the DNA is TGCGCCAGCAGCTTGGGGACGATAGCGGGTACCGGGGAGCTGTTTTTT.

V gene TRBV2 combines with J gene TRBJ2-3, with TRBD2 matching over 13 bases. The CDR3 is 15 residues long. The junction had 6 bases not matched to a gene; V was cut back by 8 bases and J by 4 bases. Germline V CDR1 and CDR2: SNHLY, FYNNEI. CDR3 residues: CASAGTSGDADTQYF. CDR3 DNA sequence: TGTGCCAGCGCCGGGACTAGCGGGGATGCAGATACGCAGTATTTT.

This sequence joins TRBV12-3 or TRBV12-4 and TRBJ1-5; D is unresolved. The CDR3 consists of 13 residues. V was clipped by 4 bases and J by 5 bases, with 9 bases between them. The CDR3 DNA sequence: TGTGCCAGCAGTTCCAGGCGATATCAGCCCCAGCATTTT. This gives the protein CASSSRRYQPQHF.

The CDR3 nucleotides are TGCAGCACCGGGGACAGGGGGCGGAATGAGCAGTTCTTC. Protein product: CSTGDRGRNEQFF. This chain joins TRBV29-1 and TRBJ2-1; TRBD1 matches 12 bases. Germline V gene data show CDR1 as SQVTM and CDR2 as ANQGSEA. The CDR3 sequence is 13 residues long. The V gene end was trimmed by 8 bases and the J gene end by 7 bases; junction bases not matched to a gene: 6.

This chain joins TRBV23-1 and TRBJ1-6; 10 bases are a match to TRBD1. TRBV23-1 is sorted into the ORF group, with uncertain function. This CDR3 is built from 17 residues. The junction had 7 bases not matched to a gene; V was cut back by 1 base and J by 7 bases. CDR3 bases: TGCGCCAGCAGTCAATGCGACCCGGGACAGGGGAATTCACCCCTCCACTTT. Residues: CASSQCDPGQGNSPLHF.

J is TRBJ1-4 and V is TRBV1. TRBV1 is recorded as a pseudogene. The length of the CDR3 is 16 residues. As DNA, the CDR3 is TGCACCAGCAGCCAAGACCTGGGAGAAACTAATGAAAAACTGTTTTTT. This translates into CTSSQDLGETNEKLFF.

The V call is TRBV5-4, the J call TRBJ1-5; possible D gene TRBD1, 5 bases. The CDR3 consists of 15 residues. V lost 2 bases to trimming and J lost 0 bases, with 9 bases between them. In germline, CDR1 is SGHNT, CDR2 YYREEE (reference sequence). This CDR3 is CASSFGGTSNQPQHF. For the CDR3, the DNA is TGTGCCAGCAGCTTTGGGGGGACTAGCAATCAGCCCCAGCATTTT. Together with reference TRBV5-4 and TRBJ1-5, the CDR3 gives the full variable domain: ETGVTQSPTHLIKTRGQQVTLRCSSQSGHNTVSWYQQALGQGPQFIFQYYREEENGRGNFPPRFSGLQFPNYSSELNVNALELDDSALYLCASSFGGTSNQPQHFGDGTRLSIL.

The chain couples TRBV5-1 to TRBJ2-1; D is unresolved. V lost 0 bases, J lost 0 bases, and 10 bases lay in between. Germline V gives CDR1 SGHRS, CDR2 YFSETQ. CDR3 length: 16 residues. CDR3 DNA: TGCGCCAGCAGCTTGGCCCTCAGGAGCTCCTACAATGAGCAGTTCTTC. As protein: CASSLALRSSYNEQFF.

The V and J genes are TRBV10-1 and TRBJ1-2; the match to TRBD1 covers 9 bases. CDR1 is WNHNN and CDR2 is SYGVQD in the germline V gene (reference sequence). The CDR3 sequence is 13 residues long. Unmatched junction bases numbered 8, after V lost 6 bases and J lost 9 bases. This CDR3 reads CASRPDRGGSYTF. The CDR3 DNA reads TGCGCCAGCAGGCCGGACAGGGGCGGAAGCTACACCTTC.

This rearrangement joins TRBV2 to TRBJ1-4; no firm D call. CDR3 length: 17 residues. Germline V gene sequence: CDR1 SNHLY, CDR2 FYNNEI. V was shortened by 7 bases and J by 4 bases, with 22 bases between the two germline ends. This CDR3 reads CASMGRDAPGSNEKLFF. In DNA form, the CDR3 reads TGTGCCAGCATGGGCAGAGACGCTCCGGGGAGTAATGAAAAACTGTTTTTT.

The V call is TRBV29-1, the J call TRBJ1-2; D may be TRBD1 (6 bases). Trimming cost V 3 bases and J 1 base, with 12 bases left between them. The length of the CDR3 is 14 residues. Germline loops: CDR1 SQVTM, CDR2 ANQGSEA. The CDR3 here is CSVEKRDNNYGYTF. The CDR3 DNA follows: TGCAGCGTTGAGAAAAGGGACAATAACTATGGCTACACCTTC.

This chain joins TRBV4-3 and TRBJ2-1; 8 bases line up with TRBD1. V was clipped by 1 base and J by 9 bases; unmatched bases: 8. Germline V gene lookup returns CDR1 LGHNA and CDR2 YSLEER. There are 15 residues in the CDR3. CDR3 DNA: TGCGCCAGCAGCCAAGTTGGGACAGGAGGGAGTGAGCAGTTCTTC. This codes for CASSQVGTGGSEQFF.

The chain recombines TRBV6-2 or TRBV6-3 with TRBJ1-4; 7 bases are a match to TRBD1. The germline V gene encodes CDR1 MNHEY and CDR2 SVGEGT. Germline trimming cut 6 bases from V and 0 bases from J; bases unmatched to any gene: 4. This CDR3 comprises 15 residues. CDR3 sequence: CASSPGGSTNEKLFF. The CDR3 DNA follows: TGTGCCAGCAGCCCAGGGGGATCAACTAATGAAAAACTGTTTTTT.

The chain couples TRBV6-6 to TRBJ2-5, with a weak D call TRBD1 (6 bases). V was shortened by 6 bases and J by 5 bases, with 10 bases between the two germline ends. This CDR3 comprises 12 residues. Germline loops: CDR1 MNHNY, CDR2 SVGAGI (reference sequence). The CDR3 DNA sequence: TGTGCCAGCAGAGGGGGATCTGAGACCCAGTACTTC. Its translation is CASRGGSETQYF.

This clone was recorded a few times. This rearrangement joins TRBV6-4 to TRBJ1-1, with D hard to call. The CDR3 spans 13 residues. Per the germline V gene, CDR1 is MRHNA and CDR2 is SNTAGT. V lost 6 bases to trimming and J lost 3 bases, with 11 bases between them. Here the CDR3 reads CASSAPIDTEAFF. The DNA of the CDR3 is TGTGCCAGCAGCGCCCCTATAGACACTGAAGCTTTCTTT.

The chain has TRBV6-5 and TRBJ1-1, with a tentative D call TRBD1 (5 bases). Between the trimmed V and J ends, which lost 10 bases and 8 bases, there was a span of 14 bases. The V gene's germline CDR1 is MNHEY and CDR2 SVGAGI. This CDR3 has 11 residues. The DNA for the CDR3 is TGTGCCACCCGGGGCCCGATAGAAGCTTTCTTT. Encoded protein: CATRGPIEAFF.

V and J are TRBV7-2 and TRBJ2-7, with D perhaps being TRBD1 or TRBD2 (5 bases each). CDR1 and CDR2 from the germline V gene are SGHTA and FQGNSA. The length of the CDR3 is 14 residues. The germline V and J ends were trimmed by 1 base and 5 bases, with 12 bases remaining between them. The CDR3 here is CASSLDGTLDEQYF. The CDR3 bases are TGTGCCAGCAGCTTAGACGGGACCCTAGACGAGCAGTACTTC. Filled out from reference TRBV7-2 and TRBJ2-7, the complete variable domain reads GAGVSQSPSNKVTEKGKDVELRCDPISGHTALYWYRQSLGQGLEFLIYFQGNSAPDKSGLPSDRFSAERTGGSVSTLTIQRTQQEDSAVYLCASSLDGTLDEQYFGPGTRLTVT.

The J gene is TRBJ1-4, the V gene TRBV10-3; 9 bases align to TRBD1. CDR3 length: 13 amino acids. The V gene's germline CDR1 is ENHRY and CDR2 SYGVKD. The V segment lost 6 bases and the J segment 10 bases; nucleotides outside the gene matches: 6. CDR3 sequence: CAIRRDREGKLFF. CDR3 DNA: TGTGCCATCAGGCGGGACAGGGAGGGAAAACTGTTTTTT.

The V and J genes are TRBV15 and TRBJ2-5; 7 bases fit TRBD2. The CDR3 totals 17 residues. Trimming took 2 bases from V and 1 from J; bases not matched to a gene: 10. In germline, CDR1 is LNHNV, CDR2 YYDKDF (reference sequence). For the CDR3, the DNA is TGTGCCACCAGCAGATCCGATGGGGGGGGGATCCAAGAGACCCAGTACTTC. Translated: CATSRSDGGGIQETQYF.

The CDR3 DNA sequence: TGTGCCAGTAGAGAGGGGGGTCAGCCCCAGCATTTT. Residues: CASREGGQPQHF. The J gene is TRBJ1-5, the V gene TRBV19; perhaps TRBD1 as D (6 bases). There are 12 residues in the CDR3. Germline V gives CDR1 LNHDA, CDR2 SQIVND (reference sequence). V was shortened by 6 bases and J by 6 bases, with 9 bases between the two germline ends. Using reference TRBV19 and TRBJ1-5 for the parts outside the CDR3, the full variable domain is DGGITQSPKYLFRKEGQNVTLSCEQNLNHDAMYWYRQDPGQGLRLIYYSQIVNDFQKGDIAEGYSVSREKKESFPLTVTSAQKNPTAFYLCASREGGQPQHFGDGTRLSIL.

V and J are TRBV6-6 and TRBJ2-7; no reliable D call. The germline V gene encodes CDR1 MNHNY and CDR2 SVGAGI (reference sequence). This CDR3 contains 14 residues. Trimming stripped 3 bases from V and 3 bases from J, with 12 bases between. The CDR3 reads CASSYRRVGYEQYF. In nucleotides, the CDR3 is TGTGCCAGCAGTTATCGTAGGGTGGGCTACGAGCAGTACTTC.

The J gene is TRBJ1-2, the V gene TRBV9, with 8 bases lining up with TRBD1. Looked up from germline, CDR1 is SGDLS and CDR2 is YYNGEE. CDR3 length: 15 residues. Trimming cost V 3 bases and J 0 bases; bases outside gene matches: 4. This CDR3 is CASSAGQGTNYGYTF. The CDR3 DNA is TGTGCCAGCAGCGCCGGACAGGGAACTAACTATGGCTACACCTTC.

The CDR3 is CAISVGRDANTEAFF. In DNA form, the CDR3 reads TGTGCCATCAGTGTAGGGAGGGACGCGAACACTGAAGCTTTCTTT. The chain links TRBV10-3 to TRBJ1-1; perhaps TRBD1 as D (5 bases). Germline loops: CDR1 ENHRY, CDR2 SYGVKD. The CDR3 is 15 amino acids. The ends were cut back, 4 bases at V and 1 base at J, with 13 bases in the middle.

The CDR3 here is CATSRAYRGQGARGANVLTF. The CDR3 DNA is TGTGCCACCAGCAGAGCTTACAGGGGACAGGGGGCGCGAGGGGCCAACGTCCTGACTTTC. This rearrangement joins TRBV15 to TRBJ2-6; TRBD1 aligns across 12 bases. The CDR3 sequence is 20 residues long. The germline V gene encodes CDR1 LNHNV and CDR2 YYDKDF (reference sequence). Germline trimming cut 1 base from V and 4 bases from J; bases unmatched to any gene: 11.